The sequence of this TCR beta chain was determined in a study of molecular identifiers for immune sequencing clone quantification. Study-wide findings and caveats: Clones exceeding 20 RNA copies carried over 97% of effector molecules but under 1% of naive-cell molecules. Spike-in Jurkat TCR RNA from a single cell reportedly registered among about a million naive cells.

TCRdb re-called the PCR reads with MiXCR, one entry per CDR3 protein. Counted here are about 510,000 distinct CDR3 sequences, around 21% occurring once; the ten biggest clones make up around 0.86%. Points on this clonotype: What it binds is unknown.

From about 19,000 to 1,100,000 sorted cells, naive CD8 libraries were generated with 10%, 30% or 50% RNA. Using a CD8+CD4-CCR7+CD45RA+ phenotype, naive CD8 T cells were sorted. Trimming took off 0 bases at V and 2 bases at J, with 10 bases between the two ends. Germline CDR1 SGDLS, CDR2 YYNGEE. This CDR3 comprises 15 residues. The chain couples TRBV9 to TRBJ2-3, with TRBD2 as a possible D gene (6 bases). The sample consisted of naive CD8+ T cells from blood, with Jurkat cell RNA spiked in. The sample's subset: FACS-sorted CD8+CD4-CCR7+CD45RA+ naive T cells. This receptor was identified in a human donor in good health. Some libraries in this study had Jurkat cell RNA spiked in. CDR3 region: CASSVEGLNTDTQYF. In nucleotides, the CDR3 is TGTGCCAGCAGCGTAGAGGGACTGAACACAGATACGCAGTATTTT. Based on the CDR3 plus reference TRBV9 and TRBJ2-3, the full variable domain is DSGVTQTPKHLITATGQRVTLRCSPRSGDLSVYWYQQSLDQGLQFLIQYYNGEERAKGNILERFSAQQFPDLHSELNLSSLELGDSALYFCASSVEGLNTDTQYFGPGTRLTVL.